A single sample is the source of the 6 T cell receptor beta chains below, sequenced in a study of OX40 agonist ivuxolimab in advanced cancers. Clones were read by immunoSEQ multiplex PCR, and TCRdb kept only the in-frame ones, dropping some. The table lists 35,000 or so clones, approximately 89% of them singletons. Material: CD4+ or CD8+ T cells sorted from blood, obtained in a trial of the OX40 agonist ivuxolimab. Receptor source: an adult with an advanced solid tumor such as melanoma, head and neck, liver or kidney cancer.

This chain connects TRBV11-2 to TRBJ2-7, with 8 nucleotides matching TRBD2. This CDR3 comprises 17 residues. Germline CDR1 and CDR2: SGHAT and FQNNGV. Germline trimming cut 5 bases from V and 4 bases from J; bases unmatched to any gene: 16. The chain's CDR3 is CASSTLPSGWGNYEQYF. The CDR3 region has the DNA TGTGCCAGCAGCACCCTTCCTAGCGGGTGGGGGAATTACGAGCAGTACTTC. The whole variable domain, remainder taken from reference TRBV11-2 and TRBJ2-7, is EAGVAQSPRYKIIEKRQSVAFWCNPISGHATLYWYQQILGQGPKLLIQFQNNGVVDDSQLPKDRFSAERLKGVDSTLKIQPAKLEDSAVYLCASSTLPSGWGNYEQYFGPGTRLTVT.

The chain recombines TRBV7-9 with TRBJ1-2, with 7 bases aligning to TRBD1. Germline V lookup: CDR1 SEHNR, CDR2 FQNEAQ (reference sequence). Losses at the gene ends were 1 base for V and 6 bases for J; bases not matched to a gene: 11. The CDR3 is made up of 16 amino acids. The chain's CDR3 is CASSLDALGTVNGYTF. Written as DNA, the CDR3 is TGTGCCAGCAGCTTAGATGCTTTGGGGACAGTAAATGGCTACACCTTC.

The rearrangement uses TRBV6-5 and TRBJ2-5; the match to TRBD1 covers 9 bases. Germline CDR1 MNHEY, CDR2 SVGAGI. This CDR3 contains 15 residues. Unmatched junction bases numbered 10, after V lost 6 bases and J lost 5 bases. CDR3 residues: CASRVTGGSSETQYF. The CDR3 DNA reads as TGTGCCAGCAGGGTTACAGGGGGCAGCTCGGAGACCCAGTACTTC.

The chain combines TRBV5-1 with TRBJ1-5; no reliable D call. The CDR3 spans 13 residues. CDR1 and CDR2 (germline): SGHRS, YFSETQ. V was cut by 0 bases and J by 1 base, with 2 bases left in between. This chain's CDR3 is CASSLGSNQPQHF. DNA of the CDR3: TGCGCCAGCAGCTTGGGGAGCAATCAGCCCCAGCATTTT.

This clone has just a few counts. The CDR3: CASSFGQGGNNEQFF. The CDR3 DNA is TGTGCCAGCAGCTTTGGGCAGGGCGGGAACAATGAGCAGTTCTTC. The chain joins TRBV7-9 to TRBJ2-1, with a weak D call TRBD2 (6 bases). The germline V gene has CDR1 SEHNR and CDR2 FQNEAQ (reference sequence). Trimming removed 3 bases at V and 5 bases at J, with 14 bases between. The CDR3 is made up of 15 amino acids.

The chain couples TRBV10-3 to TRBJ1-1; D remains unclear. CDR1 is ENHRY and CDR2 is SYGVKD in the germline V gene. The CDR3 loop spans 12 amino acids. The V end was cut by 10 bases, the J end by 2 bases, with 11 bases between. Here the CDR3 reads CATRVTNTEAFF. CDR3 bases: TGTGCCACCCGGGTAACAAACACTGAAGCTTTCTTT.